Listed below are T cell receptor beta chains from one sample, sequenced in a study of blood T cells in healthy people across ages. TCRdb re-analysed the 5' RACE reads in MiXCR, keeping a single row per CDR3 protein. The sample comprises about a million distinct CDR3 sequences, 30% to 40% of which are singletons, and around 13% rests with the top ten. The sample taken for sequencing was blood. The receptors here all came from a man between 18 and 29 years old in good health. The CDR3 runs from the conserved cysteine through the conserved F or W. The order of the fields is clone size, V gene, D gene, J gene, CDR3 protein, CDR3 DNA. The D gene is left open where the match is weak. Rows give clone size only sometimes, using once, few, many, or a class for an expanded clone.

NA	TRBV5-1	NA	TRBJ1-1	CASSWEGRVSTEAFF	TGCGCCAGCAGCTGGGAGGGACGAGTCAGCACTGAAGCTTTCTTT
NA	TRBV6-5	NA	TRBJ2-2	CASSRGRPNTGELFF	TGTGCCAGCAGTAGGGGACGCCCGAACACCGGGGAGCTGTTTTTT
few	TRBV9	NA	TRBJ1-4	CASSGTGGNHEKLFF	TGTGCCAGCAGCGGGACGGGAGGGAATCATGAAAAACTGTTTTTT
NA	TRBV7-2	NA	TRBJ1-4	CASSLDAGTYPTNEKLFF	TGTGCCAGCAGCTTAGATGCAGGGACTTATCCAACTAATGAAAAACTGTTTTTT
NA	TRBV7-9	NA	TRBJ2-5	CASSPSVSGETQYF	TGTGCCAGCAGTCCGTCAGTTTCGGGAGAGACCCAGTACTTC
NA	TRBV7-2	NA	TRBJ2-1	CASSFELGTYNEQFF	TGTGCCAGCAGCTTTGAGCTTGGTACCTACAATGAGCAGTTCTTC
once	TRBV9	NA	TRBJ1-1	CASSVGGAGYTEAFF	TGTGCCAGCAGCGTCGGGGGGGCCGGGTACACTGAAGCTTTCTTT
NA	TRBV28	NA	TRBJ2-1	CASSAVDSKNIQFF	TGTGCCAGCAGTGCGGTGGACAGCAAAAACATTCAGTTCTTC
few	TRBV9	NA	TRBJ1-2	CASSRTDPDLNYGYTF	TGTGCCAGCAGCCGGACAGACCCTGACCTTAACTATGGCTACACCTTC
few	TRBV18	NA	TRBJ1-5	CASSLGSQTYSNQPQHF	TGTGCCAGCTCACTTGGCAGCCAGACCTATAGCAATCAGCCCCAGCATTTT
NA	TRBV9	TRBD1	TRBJ1-5	CASSVGQGGQPQHF	TGTGCCAGCAGCGTCGGACAGGGCGGACAGCCCCAGCATTTT
NA	TRBV5-1	NA	TRBJ1-6	CASSPAGGLNNSPLHF	TGCGCCAGCAGCCCAGCCGGGGGGCTGAATAATTCACCCCTCCACTTT
NA	TRBV20-1	TRBD1	TRBJ1-5	CSAARTGFPTLDQPQHF	TGCAGTGCTGCCCGGACAGGGTTTCCCACCTTGGATCAGCCCCAGCATTTT
few	TRBV2	NA	TRBJ2-7	CASRADNLRQYF	TGTGCCAGCAGAGCGGACAACTTGAGGCAGTACTTC
NA	TRBV29-1	NA	TRBJ1-1	CSVENSPMGTWGAFF	TGCAGCGTCGAAAACTCACCCATGGGGACCTGGGGAGCTTTCTTT
NA	TRBV6-6	TRBD2	TRBJ2-5	CASSNGLDQETQYF	TGTGCCAGCAGTAACGGACTAGACCAAGAGACCCAGTACTTC
NA	TRBV20-1	TRBD2	TRBJ2-4	CSASPSGAIQYF	TGCAGTGCTAGTCCTAGCGGGGCTATTCAGTACTTC
NA	TRBV29-1	TRBD2	TRBJ2-5	CSVNLAGKLNNEQYF	TGCAGCGTTAACCTAGCGGGAAAACTTAACAATGAGCAGTACTTC
few	TRBV7-3	NA	TRBJ2-7	CASPKPRLLSREMGPKEPYEQYF	TGTGCCAGCCCTAAGCCCCGACTTCTGTCCCGGGAAATGGGCCCCAAGGAACCCTACGAGCAGTACTTC
NA	TRBV6-1	NA	TRBJ1-4	CASSEARVQEKLFF	TGTGCCAGCAGTGAAGCCCGGGTTCAGGAAAAACTGTTTTTT
NA	TRBV7-2	NA	TRBJ2-4	CASSFNRDNIIQYF	TGTGCCAGCAGCTTCAATAGGGACAACATCATTCAGTACTTC
few	TRBV9	NA	TRBJ2-1	CASSLMAGDTFRNEQFF	TGTGCCAGCAGCCTCATGGCAGGCGACACCTTTCGGAATGAGCAGTTCTTC
few	TRBV12-3/TRBV12-4	NA	TRBJ2-1	CASSLEEPGQFF	TGTGCCAGCAGTTTAGAGGAGCCTGGGCAGTTCTTC
few	TRBV20-1	NA	TRBJ2-7	CSASPPDYYEQYF	TGCAGTGCTAGTCCTCCCGATTACTACGAGCAGTACTTC
once	TRBV28	NA	TRBJ1-5	CASSPVDVGNQPQHF	TGTGCCAGCAGCCCTGTGGACGTGGGCAATCAGCCCCAGCATTTT
NA	TRBV12-3/TRBV12-4	NA	TRBJ2-5	CASSASESETQYF	TGTGCCAGCAGCGCTAGCGAGTCAGAGACCCAGTACTTC
NA	TRBV28	TRBD2	TRBJ2-3	CASGKRGSTDTQYF	TGTGCCAGCGGGAAGCGGGGGAGCACAGATACGCAGTATTTT
NA	TRBV7-2	NA	TRBJ1-4	CASSLGAIQGPSEKLFF	TGTGCCAGCAGCTTAGGGGCTATACAAGGGCCCTCGGAAAAACTGTTTTTT
once	TRBV6-2/TRBV6-3	NA	TRBJ2-5	CASITGGAARTQYF	TGTGCCAGCATTACAGGGGGGGCTGCTCGGACCCAGTACTTC
NA	TRBV20-1	TRBD1	TRBJ2-7	CSATGTDYEQYF	TGCAGTGCCACCGGGACAGACTACGAGCAGTACTTC
NA	TRBV20-1	NA	TRBJ1-1	CSADTSSTGTNTEAFF	TGCAGTGCTGATACCTCATCAACCGGGACAAACACTGAAGCTTTCTTT
NA	TRBV4-3	NA	TRBJ2-7	CASNQVMTGTGRYEQYF	TGCGCCAGCAACCAAGTTATGACCGGGACGGGGAGGTACGAGCAGTACTTC
few	TRBV20-1	NA	TRBJ2-5	CSATGVAQETQYF	TGCAGTGCTACGGGGGTAGCGCAAGAGACCCAGTACTTC
few	TRBV27	TRBD1	TRBJ1-2	CASSVMGQDHGYTF	TGTGCCAGCAGTGTAATGGGACAGGACCATGGCTACACCTTC
few	TRBV5-1	NA	TRBJ2-1	CASSPNSAPDEQFF	TGCGCCAGCAGCCCGAATAGCGCTCCCGATGAGCAGTTCTTC
NA	TRBV4-1	NA	TRBJ2-2	CASSQAGMATGELFF	TGCGCCAGCAGCCAAGCTGGTATGGCCACCGGGGAGCTGTTTTTT
once	TRBV20-1	NA	TRBJ1-1	CSARGEGPDTEAFF	TGCAGTGCTAGAGGAGAGGGGCCTGACACTGAAGCTTTCTTT
few	TRBV7-2	TRBD2	TRBJ2-1	CASSPGRAGQNNEQFF	TGTGCCAGCAGCCCAGGACGAGCGGGGCAAAACAATGAGCAGTTCTTC
NA	TRBV7-6	TRBD2	TRBJ2-2	CASSSTSGGYIGELFF	TGTGCCAGCAGCTCGACTAGCGGGGGGTACATCGGGGAGCTGTTTTTT
once	TRBV14	TRBD1	TRBJ1-2	CASSQDPGQLYGYTF	TGTGCCAGCAGCCAAGATCCGGGACAGCTCTATGGCTACACCTTC
NA	TRBV7-2	NA	TRBJ1-2	CASSLDVAGEGYTF	TGTGCCAGCAGCTTAGACGTAGCAGGGGAAGGCTACACCTTC
NA	TRBV12-3/TRBV12-4	NA	TRBJ2-2	CASSSIGGQNTGELFF	TGTGCCAGCAGTAGTATCGGGGGACAAAACACCGGGGAGCTGTTTTTT
few	TRBV4-3	TRBD2	TRBJ2-7	CASSQEWGTSNEQYF	TGCGCCAGCAGCCAAGAATGGGGGACTAGCAACGAGCAGTACTTC
NA	TRBV7-2	NA	TRBJ1-6	CASSLLWTDGSPLHF	TGTGCCAGCAGCTTATTGTGGACAGACGGATCACCCCTCCACTTT
NA	TRBV10-3	NA	TRBJ1-3	CAISDGQNSGNTIYF	TGTGCCATCAGTGACGGACAGAACTCTGGAAACACCATATATTTT
NA	TRBV29-1	NA	TRBJ2-7	CSVLPPERTDPYEQYF	TGCAGCGTACTGCCTCCAGAGAGAACCGATCCCTACGAGCAGTACTTC
once	TRBV6-6	TRBD1	TRBJ1-2	CASGVGTAWGYTF	TGTGCCAGCGGTGTCGGGACAGCCTGGGGCTACACCTTC
NA	TRBV12-3/TRBV12-4	NA	TRBJ2-6	CASMSGQGVSGANVLTF	TGTGCCAGCATGTCCGGGCAGGGTGTAAGTGGGGCCAACGTCCTGACTTTC